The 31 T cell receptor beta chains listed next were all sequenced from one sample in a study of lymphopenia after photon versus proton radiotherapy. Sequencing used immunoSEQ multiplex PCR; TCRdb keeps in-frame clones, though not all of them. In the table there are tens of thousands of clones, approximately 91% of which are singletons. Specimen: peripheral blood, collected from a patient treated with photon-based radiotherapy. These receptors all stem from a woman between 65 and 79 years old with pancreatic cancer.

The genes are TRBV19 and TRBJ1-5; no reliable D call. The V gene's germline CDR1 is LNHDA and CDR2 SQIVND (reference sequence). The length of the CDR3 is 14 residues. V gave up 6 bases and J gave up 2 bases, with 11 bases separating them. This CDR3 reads CASSPFGGNQPQHF. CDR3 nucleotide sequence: TGTGCCAGTAGCCCCTTTGGGGGCAATCAGCCCCAGCATTTT.

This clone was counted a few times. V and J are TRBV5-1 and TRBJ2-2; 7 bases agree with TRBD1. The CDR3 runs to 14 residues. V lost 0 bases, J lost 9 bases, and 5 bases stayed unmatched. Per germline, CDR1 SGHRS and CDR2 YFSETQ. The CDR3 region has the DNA TGCGCCAGCAGCTTGGAGGGGGCAAGGAGGGAGCTGTTTTTT. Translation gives CASSLEGARRELFF.

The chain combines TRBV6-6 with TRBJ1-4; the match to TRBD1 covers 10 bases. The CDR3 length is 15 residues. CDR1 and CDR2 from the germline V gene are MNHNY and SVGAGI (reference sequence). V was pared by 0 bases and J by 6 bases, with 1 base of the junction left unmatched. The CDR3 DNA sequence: TGTGCCAGCAGTTACTCGGGGACAGGGGATGAAAAACTGTTTTTT. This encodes CASSYSGTGDEKLFF.

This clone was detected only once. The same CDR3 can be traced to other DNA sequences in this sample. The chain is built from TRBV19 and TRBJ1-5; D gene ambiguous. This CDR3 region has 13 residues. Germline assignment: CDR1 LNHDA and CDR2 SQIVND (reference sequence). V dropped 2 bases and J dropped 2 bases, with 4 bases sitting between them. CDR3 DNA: TGTGCCAGTAGTATATCTGGCAATCAGCCCCAGCATTTT. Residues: CASSISGNQPQHF.

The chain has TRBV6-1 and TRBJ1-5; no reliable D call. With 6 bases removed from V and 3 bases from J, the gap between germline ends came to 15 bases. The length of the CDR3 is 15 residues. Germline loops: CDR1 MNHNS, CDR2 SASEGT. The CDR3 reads CASRGGPRVNQPQHF. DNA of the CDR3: TGTGCCAGCAGAGGAGGCCCGCGCGTCAATCAGCCCCAGCATTTT.

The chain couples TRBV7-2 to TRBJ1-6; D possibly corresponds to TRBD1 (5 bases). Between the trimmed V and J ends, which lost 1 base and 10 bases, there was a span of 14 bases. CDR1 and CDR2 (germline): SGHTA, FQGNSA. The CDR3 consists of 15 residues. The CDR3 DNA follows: TGTGCCAGCAGCTTAGTCCCAGGGAAGGAATCACCCCTCCACTTT. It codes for CASSLVPGKESPLHF.

CDR3 protein: CASSQFAGSSYEQYF. The CDR3 DNA reads TGTGCCAGCAGCCAGTTCGCGGGGAGCTCCTACGAGCAGTACTTC. The rearrangement uses TRBV5-4 and TRBJ2-7; possible D gene TRBD2, 6 bases. Germline V gene data show CDR1 as SGHNT and CDR2 as YYREEE (reference sequence). The V and J ends lost 4 bases and 0 bases respectively, with 14 bases between them. The CDR3 has 15 amino acids.

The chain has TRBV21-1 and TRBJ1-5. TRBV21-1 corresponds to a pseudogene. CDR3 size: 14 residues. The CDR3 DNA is TGTGCCAGCAGCAAACAGGGAGACAATCAGCCCCAGCATTTT. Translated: CASSKQGDNQPQHF.

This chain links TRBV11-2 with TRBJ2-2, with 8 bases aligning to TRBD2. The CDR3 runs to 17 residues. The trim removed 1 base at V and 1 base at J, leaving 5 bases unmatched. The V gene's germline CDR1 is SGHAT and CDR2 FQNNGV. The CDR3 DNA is TGTGCCAGCAGCTTAGTCGGTCTAGCGGGGAACACCGGGGAGCTGTTTTTT. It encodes CASSLVGLAGNTGELFF.

CDR3 bases: TGTGCCTGGAGTGCGACAGGCCCGGGGACCCAGTACTTC. Translation: CAWSATGPGTQYF. The V call is TRBV30, the J call TRBJ2-5, with a weak D call TRBD1 (6 bases). Per the germline V gene, CDR1 is GTSNPN and CDR2 is SVGIG (reference sequence). This CDR3 is built from 13 residues. V lost 1 base, J lost 7 bases, and 13 bases lay in between. The full variable domain, rest sourced from reference TRBV30 and TRBJ2-5, is SQTIHQWPATLVQPVGSPLSLECTVEGTSNPNLYWYRQAAGRGLQLLFYSVGIGQISSEVPQNLSASRPQDRQFILSSKKLLLSDSGFYLCAWSATGPGTQYFGPGTRLLVL.

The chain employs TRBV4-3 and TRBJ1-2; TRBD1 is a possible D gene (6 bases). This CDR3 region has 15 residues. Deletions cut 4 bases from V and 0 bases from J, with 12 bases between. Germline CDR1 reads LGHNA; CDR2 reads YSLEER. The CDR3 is CASSPRQEPNYGYTF. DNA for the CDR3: TGCGCCAGCAGCCCACGACAGGAACCTAACTATGGCTACACCTTC.

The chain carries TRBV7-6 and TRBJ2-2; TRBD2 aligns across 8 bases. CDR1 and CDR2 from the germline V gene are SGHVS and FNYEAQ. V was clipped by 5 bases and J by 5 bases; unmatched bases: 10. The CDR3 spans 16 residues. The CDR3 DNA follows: TGTGCCAGCAGCCTCCTTCCGGGAGGGGGGACCGGGGAGCTGTTTTTT. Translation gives CASSLLPGGGTGELFF.

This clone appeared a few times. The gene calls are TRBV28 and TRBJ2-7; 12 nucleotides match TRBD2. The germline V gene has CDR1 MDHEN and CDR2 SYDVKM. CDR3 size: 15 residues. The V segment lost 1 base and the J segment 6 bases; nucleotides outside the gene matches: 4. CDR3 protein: CASSLSSGRAFEQYF. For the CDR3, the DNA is TGTGCCAGCAGTTTATCTAGCGGGAGGGCCTTCGAGCAGTACTTC.

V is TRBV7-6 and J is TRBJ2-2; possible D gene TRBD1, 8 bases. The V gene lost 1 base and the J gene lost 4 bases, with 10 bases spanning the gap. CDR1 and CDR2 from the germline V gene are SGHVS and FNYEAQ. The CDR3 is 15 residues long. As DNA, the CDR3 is TGTGCCAGCAGCTTAGACAGGGGGGGCACCGGGGAGCTGTTTTTT. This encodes CASSLDRGGTGELFF.

CDR3: CASSQEGTGGNEQFF. Here the CDR3 DNA reads TGTGCCAGCAGCCAAGAGGGGACAGGGGGCAATGAGCAGTTCTTC. The J gene is TRBJ2-1, the V gene TRBV4-2; 11 bases match TRBD1. Germline V gene sequence: CDR1 LGHNA, CDR2 YNFKEQ. V lost 0 bases to trimming and J lost 6 bases; unmatched junction nucleotides: 1. This CDR3 comprises 15 residues.

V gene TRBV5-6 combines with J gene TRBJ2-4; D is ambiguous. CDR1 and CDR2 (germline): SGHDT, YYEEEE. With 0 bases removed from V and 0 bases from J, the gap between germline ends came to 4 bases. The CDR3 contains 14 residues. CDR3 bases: TGTGCCAGCAGCTTGGGGACAGCCAAAAACATTCAGTACTTC. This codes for CASSLGTAKNIQYF.

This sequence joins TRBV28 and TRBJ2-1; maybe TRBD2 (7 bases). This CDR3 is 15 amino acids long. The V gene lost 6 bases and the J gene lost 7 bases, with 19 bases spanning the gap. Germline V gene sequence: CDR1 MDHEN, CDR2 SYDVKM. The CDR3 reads CASSLGAGVGNEQFF. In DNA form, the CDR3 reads TGTGCCAGCAGCCTGGGGGCGGGAGTAGGGAATGAGCAGTTCTTC.

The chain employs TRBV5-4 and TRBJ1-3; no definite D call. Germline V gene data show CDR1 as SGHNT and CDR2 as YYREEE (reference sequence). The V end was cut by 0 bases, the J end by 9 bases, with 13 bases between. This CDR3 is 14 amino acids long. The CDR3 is CASSLEGSGGTIYF. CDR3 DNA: TGTGCCAGCAGCTTGGAGGGCAGCGGAGGCACCATATATTTT.

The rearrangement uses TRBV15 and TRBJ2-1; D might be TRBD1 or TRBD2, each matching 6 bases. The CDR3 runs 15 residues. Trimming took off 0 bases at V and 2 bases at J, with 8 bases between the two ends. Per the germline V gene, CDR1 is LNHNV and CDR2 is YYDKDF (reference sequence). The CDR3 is CATSRDGGPYNEQFF. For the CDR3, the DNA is TGTGCCACCAGCAGAGATGGGGGGCCCTACAATGAGCAGTTCTTC.

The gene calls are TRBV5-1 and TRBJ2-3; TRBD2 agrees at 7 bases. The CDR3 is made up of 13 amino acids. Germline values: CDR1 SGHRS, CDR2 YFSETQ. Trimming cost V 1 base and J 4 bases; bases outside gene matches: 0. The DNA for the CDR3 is TGCGCCAGCAGCTTGCTAGCGGCAGATACGCAGTATTTT. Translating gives CASSLLAADTQYF.

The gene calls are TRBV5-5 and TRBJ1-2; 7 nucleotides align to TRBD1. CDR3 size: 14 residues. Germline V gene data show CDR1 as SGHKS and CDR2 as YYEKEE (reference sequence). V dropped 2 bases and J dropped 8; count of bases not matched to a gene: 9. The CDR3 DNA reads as TGTGCCAGCAGCTTTTTTTCAGGGGGTAACGGCTACACCTTC. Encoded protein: CASSFFSGGNGYTF.

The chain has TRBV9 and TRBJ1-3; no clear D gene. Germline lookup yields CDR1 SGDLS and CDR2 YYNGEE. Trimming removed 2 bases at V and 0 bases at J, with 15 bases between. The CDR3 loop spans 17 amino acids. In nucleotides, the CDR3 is TGTGCCAGCAGCGTTTCTTATTATGCCGCCTCTGGAAACACCATATATTTT. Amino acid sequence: CASSVSYYAASGNTIYF. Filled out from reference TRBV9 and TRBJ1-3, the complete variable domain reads DSGVTQTPKHLITATGQRVTLRCSPRSGDLSVYWYQQSLDQGLQFLIQYYNGEERAKGNILERFSAQQFPDLHSELNLSSLELGDSALYFCASSVSYYAASGNTIYFGEGSWLTVV.

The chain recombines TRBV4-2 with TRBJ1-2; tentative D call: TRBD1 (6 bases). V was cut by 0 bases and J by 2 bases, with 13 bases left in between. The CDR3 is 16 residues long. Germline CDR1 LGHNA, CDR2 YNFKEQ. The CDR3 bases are TGTGCCAGCAGCCAAGATGAAGGGGGGCGCAACTATGGCTACACCTTC. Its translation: CASSQDEGGRNYGYTF.

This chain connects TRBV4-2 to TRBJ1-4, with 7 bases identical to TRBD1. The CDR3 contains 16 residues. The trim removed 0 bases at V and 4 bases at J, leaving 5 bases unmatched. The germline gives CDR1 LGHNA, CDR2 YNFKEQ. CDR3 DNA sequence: TGTGCCAGCAGCCAAGACGGGGGACAGAATAATGAAAAACTGTTTTTT. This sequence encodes CASSQDGGQNNEKLFF.

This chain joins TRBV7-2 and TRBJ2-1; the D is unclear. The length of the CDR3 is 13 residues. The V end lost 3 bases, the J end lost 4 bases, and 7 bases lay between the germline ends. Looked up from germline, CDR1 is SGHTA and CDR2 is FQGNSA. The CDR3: CASSFGLYNEQFF. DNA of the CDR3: TGTGCCAGCAGCTTCGGTTTATACAATGAGCAGTTCTTC.

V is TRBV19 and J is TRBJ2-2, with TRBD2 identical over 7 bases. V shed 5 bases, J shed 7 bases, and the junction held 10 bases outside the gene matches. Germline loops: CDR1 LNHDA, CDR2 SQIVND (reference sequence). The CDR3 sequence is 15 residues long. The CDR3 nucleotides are TGTGCCAGTAGTCCCCGGCTAGCGGCGGACGGGGAGCTGTTTTTT. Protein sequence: CASSPRLAADGELFF.

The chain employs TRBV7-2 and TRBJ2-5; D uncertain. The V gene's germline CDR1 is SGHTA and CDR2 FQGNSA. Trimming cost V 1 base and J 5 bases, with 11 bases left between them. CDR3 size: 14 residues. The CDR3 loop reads CASSLEAYLETQYF. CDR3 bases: TGTGCCAGCAGCTTAGAGGCGTACCTGGAGACCCAGTACTTC.

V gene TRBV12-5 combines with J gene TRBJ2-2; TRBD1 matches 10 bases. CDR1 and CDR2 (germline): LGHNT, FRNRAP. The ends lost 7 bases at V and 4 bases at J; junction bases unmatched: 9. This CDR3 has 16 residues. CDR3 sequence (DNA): TGTGCTAGTGCCCCCGGGACAGGGGTCGGCACCGGGGAGCTGTTTTTT. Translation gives CASAPGTGVGTGELFF.

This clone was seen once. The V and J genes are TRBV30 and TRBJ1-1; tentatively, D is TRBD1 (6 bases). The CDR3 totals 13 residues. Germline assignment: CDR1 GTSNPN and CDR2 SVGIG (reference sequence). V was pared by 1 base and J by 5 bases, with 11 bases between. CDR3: CAWSGGRRTEAFF. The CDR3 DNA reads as TGTGCCTGGAGTGGGGGGCGTAGAACTGAAGCTTTCTTT.

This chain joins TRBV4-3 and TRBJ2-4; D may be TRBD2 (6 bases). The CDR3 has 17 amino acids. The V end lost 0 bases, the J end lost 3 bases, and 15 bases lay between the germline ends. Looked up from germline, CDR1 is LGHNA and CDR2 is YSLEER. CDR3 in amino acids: CASSQDPEGLFKNIQYF. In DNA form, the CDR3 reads TGCGCCAGCAGCCAAGATCCGGAGGGTCTATTCAAAAACATTCAGTACTTC.

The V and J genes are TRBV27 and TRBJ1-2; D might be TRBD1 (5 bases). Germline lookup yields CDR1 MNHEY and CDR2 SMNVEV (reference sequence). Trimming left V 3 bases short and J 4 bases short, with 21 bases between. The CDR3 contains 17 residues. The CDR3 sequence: CASSFGQGPSFGYGYTF. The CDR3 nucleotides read TGTGCCAGCAGTTTTGGGCAGGGACCTTCTTTTGGCTATGGCTACACCTTC.